This T cell receptor (beta chain) was retrieved from a study of spatial heterogeneity in lung cancer. Regarding the study as a whole: It was found that expanded intratumoral alpha and beta TCR counts tracked tumor mutation counts.

CDR3 length: 13 amino acids. Germline assignment: CDR1 SNHLY and CDR2 FYNNEI. V lost 4 bases and J 0 bases, leaving 4 bases between the germline ends. Every molecule of TCR cDNA had its own unique molecular identifier. MiXCR, applied by TCRdb to the 5' RACE reads, yields one record per CDR3 protein. The table has a few thousand distinct CDR3 sequences, around an eighth seen once. Time point meaning: sample taken at primary tumor resection. This clonotype is judged medium-sized. Its target is unknown. The chain carries TRBV2 and TRBJ1-5; D is uncertain. The sample was lung tumor tissue, taken at surgery. The origin of this receptor is a female donor with early-stage non-small cell lung cancer. The CDR3 nucleotides are TGTGCCAGCAGTGTCCATAGCAATCAGCCCCAGCATTTT. This codes for CASSVHSNQPQHF.